A selection of T cell receptor beta chains follows, all from one sample in a study of PD-1 blockade in classical Hodgkin lymphoma. The method was immunoSEQ multiplex PCR; TCRdb's version includes in-frame clones alone and lacks a portion of them. The sample includes tens of thousands of clones, more than 60% of them seen just once. The sequences come from CD4+ T cells from blood, collected at baseline. The receptors were sampled from a human donor with classical Hodgkin lymphoma. CDR3s include the opening cysteine and the closing phenylalanine or tryptophan. Fields, in order: CDR3 protein, CDR3 DNA, V gene, D gene, J gene, CDR3 length, clone size. A D gene is named only where the DNA matches it firmly. Only part of the rows carry a size: once, few, many, or a class if the clone is expanded.

CASSSGTDGNTIYF TGCGCCAGCAGCTCCGGGACGGACGGAAACACCATATATTTT TRBV5-1 - TRBJ1-3 14 -
CASSLRGLTGELFF TGTGCCAGCAGTCTCCGGGGCCTTACCGGGGAGCTGTTTTTT TRBV9 - TRBJ2-2 14 few
CASSLMGREQFF TGTGCCAGCAGCTTAATGGGGAGGGAGCAGTTCTTC TRBV7-3 - TRBJ2-1 12 -
CSVGANTEAFF TGCAGCGTTGGCGCGAACACTGAAGCTTTCTTT TRBV29-1 - TRBJ1-1 11 few
CASSESELKAFF TGCGCCAGCAGTGAGTCAGAGCTTAAAGCTTTCTTT TRBV10-2 - TRBJ1-1 12 -
CASSESVGVRMNTEAFF TGCGCCAGCAGTGAGTCCGTGGGGGTCAGGATGAACACTGAAGCTTTCTTT TRBV10-1 - TRBJ1-1 17 -
CASSPPAGASTDTQYF TGTGCCAGCTCACCCCCTGCCGGGGCGTCCACAGATACGCAGTATTTT TRBV18 - TRBJ2-3 16 -
CASTPIWGASSTEAFF TGTGCCAGCACCCCGATATGGGGGGCCTCCAGCACTGAAGCTTTCTTT TRBV27 - TRBJ1-1 16 -
CASSSVSGGTNEQFF TGCGCCAGCAGTAGTGTTAGCGGGGGGACCAATGAGCAGTTCTTC TRBV5-1 TRBD2 TRBJ2-1 15 -
CASSWGTEAFF TGTGCCAGCAGCTGGGGCACTGAAGCTTTCTTT TRBV11-2 - TRBJ1-1 11 -
CASSLSPLRGNYGYTF TGTGCCAGCAGCTTATCACCCCTCAGGGGAAACTATGGCTACACCTTC TRBV7-9 - TRBJ1-2 16 -
CASSFTGPEKLFF TGTGCCAGCAGCTTTACAGGGCCCGAAAAACTGTTTTTT TRBV12-1 - TRBJ1-4 13 -
CASTATAPYGYTF TGTGCCAGCACCGCGACAGCTCCGTATGGCTACACCTTC TRBV6-1 - TRBJ1-2 13 -
CASSPPYGLDEQFF TGCGCCAGCAGCCCGCCGTACGGCCTGGATGAGCAGTTCTTC TRBV4-1 - TRBJ2-1 14 -
CATSRDGQGQAFF TGTGCCACCAGCAGGGACGGACAGGGGCAAGCTTTCTTT TRBV15 TRBD1 TRBJ1-1 13 -
CASSSRDRAEKLFF TGTGCCAGCAGCAGCCGGGACAGGGCAGAAAAACTGTTTTTT TRBV7-9 TRBD1 TRBJ1-4 14 -
CASSVAGQGVGNTGELFF TGTGCCAGCAGCGTAGCAGGACAGGGGGTCGGGAACACCGGGGAGCTGTTTTTT TRBV9 TRBD1 TRBJ2-2 18 -
CASSGGRNEQFF TGTGCCAGTAGTGGGGGCCGCAATGAGCAGTTCTTC TRBV19 - TRBJ2-1 12 -
CASSLILNTEAFF TGTGCCAGCAGTTTAATCCTGAACACTGAAGCTTTCTTT TRBV28 - TRBJ1-1 13 once
CAISESIVKDSPLHF TGTGCCATCAGTGAGTCGATTGTTAAGGATTCACCCCTCCACTTT TRBV10-3 - TRBJ1-6 15 -
CASSLGVNRDTEAFF TGTGCCAGCAGCTTAGGGGTGAACAGGGACACTGAAGCTTTCTTT TRBV7-9 - TRBJ1-1 15 -
CASSGAGTGMETQYF TGTGCCAGCAGTGGAGCCGGGACAGGGATGGAGACCCAGTACTTC TRBV2 TRBD1 TRBJ2-5 15 -
CASSESGMGQPQHF TGTGCCAGCTCTGAGTCAGGGATGGGACAGCCCCAGCATTTT TRBV5-6 - TRBJ1-5 14 -
CASSVRGSLWFAEAFF TGTGCCAGCAGTGTCCGGGGGTCCCTTTGGTTTGCTGAAGCTTTCTTT TRBV6-6 - TRBJ1-1 16 -
CASNPRLQGTEAFF TGTGCCAGTAACCCAAGACTACAGGGGACTGAAGCTTTCTTT TRBV19 TRBD1 TRBJ1-1 14 -
CASSSYRGFEQYF TGTGCCAGCAGCTCGTACAGGGGATTCGAGCAGTACTTC TRBV7-6 TRBD1 TRBJ2-7 13 few
CASSVEFLTDTQYF TGTGCCAGCAGTGTGGAGTTCCTCACAGATACGCAGTATTTT TRBV6-1 - TRBJ2-3 14 -
CASGPGFVPTQYF TGTGCCAGCGGGCCGGGTTTTGTTCCTACGCAGTATTTT TRBV7-2 - TRBJ2-3 13 -
CASSPPGLAGSYNEQFF TGTGCCAGCAGCCCACCGGGACTAGCGGGCTCCTACAATGAGCAGTTCTTC TRBV9 TRBD2 TRBJ2-1 17 -
CASRSGGESTGELFF TGTGCCAGCCGATCGGGGGGGGAGTCCACCGGGGAGCTGTTTTTT TRBV7-8 TRBD2 TRBJ2-2 15 -
CASSQGPRASGADTQYF TGCGCCAGCAGCCAGGGACCTCGGGCATCTGGAGCAGATACGCAGTATTTT TRBV4-3 - TRBJ2-3 17 once
CASSPNLREAQYF TGTGCCAGCAGCCCGAACCTCAGGGAGGCGCAGTATTTT TRBV6-5 - TRBJ2-3 13 -
CASSPPPGGGVLTF TGTGCCAGCAGCCCCCCCCCGGGTGGCGGCGTCCTGACTTTC TRBV5-4 - TRBJ2-6 14 -
CSVEDRNQSQETQYF TGCAGCGTTGAAGATCGTAACCAGTCCCAAGAGACCCAGTACTTC TRBV29-1 - TRBJ2-5 15 -
CAWSGTVTSYNSPLHF TGTGCCTGGAGTGGGACAGTAACCTCCTATAATTCACCCCTCCACTTT TRBV30 - TRBJ1-6 16 -
CASSPPLGMNTEAFF TGTGCCAGCAGCCCACCCCTAGGGATGAACACTGAAGCTTTCTTT TRBV5-5 - TRBJ1-1 15 -
CASSSSFGGRTYGYTF TGTGCCAGCAGTTCCTCCTTCGGGGGGCGCACCTATGGCTACACCTTC TRBV28 - TRBJ1-2 16 -
CASSLATGRGYEQYF TGCGCCAGCAGCTTGGCAACGGGACGGGGGTACGAGCAGTACTTC TRBV5-1 - TRBJ2-7 15 -
CASNQGGAVNEQFF TGTGCCAGCAACCAAGGGGGGGCGGTCAATGAGCAGTTCTTC TRBV4-2 - TRBJ2-1 14 -
CASSPFGTGRSTDTQYF TGCGCCAGCAGCCCCTTCGGGACAGGGCGTAGCACAGATACGCAGTATTTT TRBV4-3 TRBD1 TRBJ2-3 17 -
CASSLWRVGHTEAFF TGTGCCAGCAGTTTATGGAGGGTGGGACACACTGAAGCTTTCTTT TRBV28 - TRBJ1-1 15 -